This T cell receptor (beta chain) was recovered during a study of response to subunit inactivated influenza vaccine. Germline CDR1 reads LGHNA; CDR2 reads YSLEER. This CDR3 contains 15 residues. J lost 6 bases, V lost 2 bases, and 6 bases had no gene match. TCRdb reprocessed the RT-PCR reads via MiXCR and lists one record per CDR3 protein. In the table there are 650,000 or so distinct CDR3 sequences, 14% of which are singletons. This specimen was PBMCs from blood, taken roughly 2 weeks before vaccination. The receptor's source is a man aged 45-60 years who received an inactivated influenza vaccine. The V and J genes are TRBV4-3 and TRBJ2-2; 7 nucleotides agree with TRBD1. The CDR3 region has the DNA TGCGCCAGCAGCCAAACAGGGGTCGGGGCCGGGGAGCTGTTTTTT. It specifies CASSQTGVGAGELFF.